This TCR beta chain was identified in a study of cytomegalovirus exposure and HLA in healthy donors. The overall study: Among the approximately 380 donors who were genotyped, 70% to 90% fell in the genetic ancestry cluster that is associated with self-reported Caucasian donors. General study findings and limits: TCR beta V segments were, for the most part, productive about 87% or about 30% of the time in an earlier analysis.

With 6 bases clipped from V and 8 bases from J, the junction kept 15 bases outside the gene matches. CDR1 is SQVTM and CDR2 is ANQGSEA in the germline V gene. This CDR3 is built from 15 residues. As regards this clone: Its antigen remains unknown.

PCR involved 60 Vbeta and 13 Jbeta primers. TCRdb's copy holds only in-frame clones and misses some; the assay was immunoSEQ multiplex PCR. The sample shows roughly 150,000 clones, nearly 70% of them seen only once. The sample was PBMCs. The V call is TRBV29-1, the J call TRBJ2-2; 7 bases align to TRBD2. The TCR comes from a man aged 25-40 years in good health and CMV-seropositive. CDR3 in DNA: TGCAGCGTAGTAACCGATACTAGCGAATTGGGGGAGCTGTTTTTT. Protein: CSVVTDTSELGELFF.